This T cell receptor (beta chain) derives from a study of blood T cell repertoires in COVID-19. Whole-study context: Acute-phase and convalescent COVID-19 samples originated in the United States, Italy and Spain. T cells, B-cell-depleted T cells, or PBMCs provided the cDNA or gDNA that served as material.

The V and J ends lost 5 bases and 4 bases, in that order; junction bases with no gene match: 7. The CDR3 consists of 14 residues. Germline V gene lookup returns CDR1 MDHEN and CDR2 SYDVKM. About this clone: Other DNA sequences in the sample encode the same CDR3.

Authors' processing steps: Amplification of reference gene primers provided the estimated nucleated cell counts. Data came from immunoSEQ multiplex PCR; TCRdb stores just in-frame clones and leaves some out. V and J calls and clone size follow that table, whereas D and trimming were derived from the DNA. The sample has about 380,000 clones; roughly 90% are singletons. V and J are TRBV28 and TRBJ1-2, with TRBD1 matching over 7 bases. The TCR was taken from a man aged 18 to 29 with active or convalescent COVID-19. The specimen sequenced was peripheral blood. The CDR3 DNA reads as TGTGCCAGCAGTCCCGACAGGGTCTCCTATGGCTACACCTTC. Amino acids: CASSPDRVSYGYTF.